This is a list of T cell receptor beta chains from one sample in a study of post-analysis software for immune sequencing data. Via MiXCR, TCRdb re-called the PCR reads, giving one row per CDR3 protein. The table lists hundreds of thousands of distinct CDR3 sequences, approximately 46% of them singletons. Specimen: blood. These receptors were taken from a girl between 5 and 17 years old with multiple sclerosis. The CDR3 runs from the conserved cysteine through the conserved F or W. Fields, in order: V gene, J gene, D gene, CDR3 length, clone size, CDR3 protein, CDR3 DNA. The D gene is left open where the match is weak. Clone size is stated in some rows and not others, as once, few, many or a class when expanded.

TRBV6-5	TRBJ1-3	TRBD1	18	-	CASSSQFGQGTSGNTIYF	TGTGCCAGCAGTTCCCAATTCGGACAGGGGACGTCTGGAAACACCATATATTTT
TRBV5-5	TRBJ2-3	TRBD1	16	few	CASSLGQTYYTDTQYF	TGTGCCAGCAGTTTGGGACAGACATATTACACAGATACGCAGTATTTT
TRBV12-5	TRBJ2-3	TRBD2	16	-	CASAPGRGRIADTQYF	TGTGCTAGTGCCCCCGGTCGCGGGAGGATCGCAGATACGCAGTATTTT
TRBV4-2	TRBJ2-3	TRBD1	16	-	CASRRTGAKSPDTQYF	TGTGCCAGCAGACGGACAGGGGCGAAATCGCCAGATACGCAGTATTTT
TRBV6-6	TRBJ1-4	-	14	-	CASSPQGNNEKLFF	TGTGCCAGCAGTCCCCAGGGTAATAATGAAAAACTGTTTTTT
TRBV7-2	TRBJ2-3	-	12	-	CASSDILDTQYF	TGTGCCAGCAGCGACATCTTAGATACGCAGTATTTT
TRBV9	TRBJ2-7	-	12	-	CASSVDRNEQYF	TGTGCCAGCAGCGTAGATCGCAATGAGCAGTACTTC
TRBV6-1	TRBJ2-1	TRBD1	13	-	CASSRDRVNEQFF	TGTGCCAGCAGTAGGGACAGGGTAAACGAGCAGTTCTTC
TRBV12-3/TRBV12-4	TRBJ2-5	TRBD1	14	-	CASRPTGGWETQYF	TGTGCCAGCAGACCGACAGGGGGCTGGGAGACCCAGTACTTC
TRBV30	TRBJ1-1	TRBD1	14	-	CAWSRGLLDTEAFF	TGTGCCTGGAGCAGGGGGCTTTTGGACACTGAAGCTTTCTTT
TRBV29-1	TRBJ1-2	-	12	few	CSALPHNYGYTF	TGCAGCGCCCTACCCCATAACTATGGCTACACCTTC
TRBV29-1	TRBJ2-5	TRBD1	12	many	CSAYRGEETQYF	TGCAGCGCCTACAGGGGAGAAGAGACCCAGTACTTC
TRBV20-1	TRBJ2-1	-	15	-	CSARDRPLSYNEQFF	TGCAGTGCTAGAGATAGGCCCCTCTCCTACAATGAGCAGTTCTTC
TRBV4-3	TRBJ2-1	-	15	-	CASSQDLGRYNEQFF	TGCGCCAGCAGCCAAGATCTAGGGCGTTACAATGAGCAGTTCTTC
TRBV29-1	TRBJ2-5	-	13	-	CSGDQGSRETQYF	TGCAGCGGGGACCAGGGTTCGCGAGAGACCCAGTACTTC
TRBV7-8	TRBJ1-2	-	14	many	CASSLDTVNYGYTF	TGTGCCAGCAGTTTGGATACAGTGAACTATGGCTACACCTTC
TRBV6-1	TRBJ1-1	-	13	-	CASSDGGNTEAFF	TGTGCCAGCAGTGATGGCGGGAACACTGAAGCTTTCTTT
TRBV4-1	TRBJ2-1	-	15	-	CASSQEQGPSNEQFF	TGCGCCAGCAGCCAAGAACAAGGGCCGAGCAATGAGCAGTTCTTC
TRBV29-1	TRBJ2-7	-	13	-	CSVENRAGYEQYF	TGCAGCGTTGAAAACCGGGCAGGCTACGAGCAGTACTTC
TRBV15	TRBJ2-3	-	17	few	CATSRAARVTPTDTQYF	TGTGCCACCAGCAGAGCCGCGAGAGTCACCCCCACAGATACGCAGTATTTT